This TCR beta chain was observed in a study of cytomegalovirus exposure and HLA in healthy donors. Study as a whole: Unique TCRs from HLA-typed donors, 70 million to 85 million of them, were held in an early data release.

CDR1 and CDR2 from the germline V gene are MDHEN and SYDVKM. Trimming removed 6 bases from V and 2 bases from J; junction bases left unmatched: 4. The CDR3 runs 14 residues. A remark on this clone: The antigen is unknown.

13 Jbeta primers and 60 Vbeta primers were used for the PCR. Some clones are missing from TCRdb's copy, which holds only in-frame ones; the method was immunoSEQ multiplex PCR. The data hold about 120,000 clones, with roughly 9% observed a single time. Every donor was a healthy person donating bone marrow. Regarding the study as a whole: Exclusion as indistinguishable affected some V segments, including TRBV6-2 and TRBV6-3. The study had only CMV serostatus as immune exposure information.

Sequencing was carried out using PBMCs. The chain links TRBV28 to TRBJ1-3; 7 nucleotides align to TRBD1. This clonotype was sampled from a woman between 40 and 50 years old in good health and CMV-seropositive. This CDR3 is CASSGTAPGNTIYF. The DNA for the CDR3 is TGTGCCAGCAGCGGGACAGCTCCTGGAAACACCATATATTTT.